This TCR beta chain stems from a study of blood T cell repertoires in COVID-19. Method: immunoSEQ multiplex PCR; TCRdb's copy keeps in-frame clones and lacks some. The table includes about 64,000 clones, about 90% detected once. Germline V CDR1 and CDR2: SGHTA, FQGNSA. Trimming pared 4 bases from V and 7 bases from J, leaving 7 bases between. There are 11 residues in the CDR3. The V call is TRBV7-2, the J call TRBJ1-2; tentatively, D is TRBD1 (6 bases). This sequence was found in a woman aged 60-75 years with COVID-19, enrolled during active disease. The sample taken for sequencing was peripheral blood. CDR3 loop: CASSYRAGYTF. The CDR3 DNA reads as TGTGCCAGCAGCTACAGGGCTGGCTACACCTTC.